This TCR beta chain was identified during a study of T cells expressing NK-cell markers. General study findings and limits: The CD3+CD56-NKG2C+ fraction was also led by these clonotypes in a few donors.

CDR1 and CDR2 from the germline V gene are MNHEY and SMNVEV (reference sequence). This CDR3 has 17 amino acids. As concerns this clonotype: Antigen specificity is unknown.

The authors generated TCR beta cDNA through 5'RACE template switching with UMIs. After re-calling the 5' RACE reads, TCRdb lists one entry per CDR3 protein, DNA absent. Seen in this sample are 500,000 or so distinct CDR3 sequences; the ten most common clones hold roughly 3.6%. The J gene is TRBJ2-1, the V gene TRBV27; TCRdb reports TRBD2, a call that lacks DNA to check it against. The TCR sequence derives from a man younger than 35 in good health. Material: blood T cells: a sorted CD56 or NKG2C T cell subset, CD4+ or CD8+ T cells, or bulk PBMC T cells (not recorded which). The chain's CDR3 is CASSPILTSGSDNEQFF.